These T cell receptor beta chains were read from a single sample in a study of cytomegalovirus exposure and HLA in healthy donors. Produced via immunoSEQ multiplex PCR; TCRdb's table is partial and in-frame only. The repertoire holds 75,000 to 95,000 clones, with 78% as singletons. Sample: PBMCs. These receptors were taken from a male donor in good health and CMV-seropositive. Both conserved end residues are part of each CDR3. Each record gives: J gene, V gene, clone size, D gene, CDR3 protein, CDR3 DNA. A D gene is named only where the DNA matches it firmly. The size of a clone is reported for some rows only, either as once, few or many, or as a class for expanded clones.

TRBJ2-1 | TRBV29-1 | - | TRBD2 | CSGWTSGGRSNSYNEQFF | TGCAGCGGCTGGACTAGCGGGGGACGCAGTAACTCCTACAATGAGCAGTTCTTC
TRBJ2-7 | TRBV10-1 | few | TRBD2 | CASSGGRAIYEQYF | TGCGCCAGCAGTGGCGGGAGGGCGATCTACGAGCAGTACTTC
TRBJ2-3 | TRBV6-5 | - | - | CASTGGQRSTDTQYF | TGTGCCAGCACCGGGGGGCAGCGTAGCACAGATACGCAGTATTTT
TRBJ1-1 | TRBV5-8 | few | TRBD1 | CASSLQSQGVNTEAFF | TGTGCCAGCAGCTTGCAAAGCCAGGGGGTTAACACTGAAGCTTTCTTT
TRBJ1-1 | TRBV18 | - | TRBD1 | CASSQGQGNTEAFF | TGTGCCAGCTCACAAGGACAGGGTAACACTGAAGCTTTCTTT
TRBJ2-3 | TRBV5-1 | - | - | CASSLAGMADTQYF | TGCGCCAGCAGCTTGGCAGGAATGGCAGATACGCAGTATTTT
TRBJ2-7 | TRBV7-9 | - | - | CASSLDEAYEQYF | TGTGCCAGCAGCCTAGACGAGGCCTACGAGCAGTACTTC
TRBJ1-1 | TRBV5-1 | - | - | CASSLDGGGLTEAFF | TGCGCCAGCAGCTTGGATGGGGGAGGCCTCACTGAAGCTTTCTTT
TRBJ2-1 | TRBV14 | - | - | CASSLQYRYNEQFF | TGTGCCAGCAGCCTTCAATACAGGTACAATGAGCAGTTCTTC
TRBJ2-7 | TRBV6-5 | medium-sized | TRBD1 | CATRRGISNSYEQYF | TGTGCCACCCGCAGGGGGATCTCCAATTCCTACGAGCAGTACTTC
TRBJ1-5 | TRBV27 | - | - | CASRSVAGAPNQPQHF | TGTGCCAGCCGTAGTGTGGCAGGGGCGCCTAATCAGCCCCAGCATTTT
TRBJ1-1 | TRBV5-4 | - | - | CASSLGGGGPRGGLF | TGTGCCAGCAGCTTGGGCGGGGGTGGGCCTCGGGGGGGCCTCTTT
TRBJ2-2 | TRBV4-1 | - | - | CASSQVGLGELFF | TGCGCCAGCAGCCAAGTGGGACTCGGGGAGCTGTTTTTT
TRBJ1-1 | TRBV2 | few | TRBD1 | CASRGQVNTEAFF | TGTGCCAGCAGGGGACAGGTGAACACTGAAGCTTTCTTT
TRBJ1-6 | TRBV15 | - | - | CATSSWGEKDSPLHF | TGTGCCACCAGCAGCTGGGGGGAAAAAGATTCACCCCTCCACTTT
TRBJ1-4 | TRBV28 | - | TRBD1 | CASSFTGGREKLFF | TGTGCCAGCAGTTTTACAGGGGGACGGGAAAAACTGTTTTTT
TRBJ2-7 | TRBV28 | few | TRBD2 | CATSTGLAGPYEQYF | TGTGCCACCAGTACGGGACTAGCGGGACCCTACGAGCAGTACTTC
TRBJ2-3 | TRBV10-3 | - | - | CAISRLAADTQYF | TGTGCCATCAGTCGGCTAGCCGCAGATACGCAGTATTTT
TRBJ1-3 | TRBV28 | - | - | CASSFRSSLSGNTIYF | TGTGCCAGCAGTTTCCGGTCGTCGCTCTCTGGAAACACCATATATTTT
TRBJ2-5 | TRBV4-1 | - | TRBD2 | CASSQGGSGGRIETQYF | TGCGCCAGCAGCCAGGGTGGTAGCGGGGGGCGGATAGAGACCCAGTACTTC
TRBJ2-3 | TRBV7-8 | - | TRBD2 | CASSLATSGGYRDTQYF | TGTGCCAGCAGCTTAGCGACTAGCGGGGGGTACCGGGATACGCAGTATTTT
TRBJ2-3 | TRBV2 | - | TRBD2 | CASSARAGAGSTDTQYF | TGTGCCAGCAGTGCCCGGGCGGGAGCGGGTAGCACAGATACGCAGTATTTT
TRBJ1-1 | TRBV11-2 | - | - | CASSLQQGNTEAFF | TGTGCCAGCAGCTTACAACAGGGGAACACTGAAGCTTTCTTT
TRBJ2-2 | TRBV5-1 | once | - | CASSSEPRGGELFF | TGCGCCAGCAGCTCAGAACCCCGGGGCGGGGAGCTGTTTTTT
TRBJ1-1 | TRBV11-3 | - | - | CASSLVPSGGAFF | TGTGCCAGCAGCTTAGTTCCTTCGGGGGGAGCTTTCTTT
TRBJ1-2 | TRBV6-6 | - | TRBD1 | CASSPWTGFGYGYTF | TGTGCCAGCAGCCCGTGGACAGGGTTTGGTTATGGCTACACCTTC
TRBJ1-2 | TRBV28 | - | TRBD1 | CASKTTGNYGYTF | TGTGCCAGCAAGACGACAGGGAACTATGGCTACACCTTC
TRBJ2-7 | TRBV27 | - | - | CASSLRRSSYEQYF | TGTGCCAGCAGTTTGAGGAGGAGCTCCTACGAGCAGTACTTC
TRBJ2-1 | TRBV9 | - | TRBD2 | CASSERLAERVINEQFF | TGTGCCAGCAGCGAAAGACTAGCCGAGAGGGTTATCAATGAGCAGTTCTTC
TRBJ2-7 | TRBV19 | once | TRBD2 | CASSIIAGGPSEQYF | TGTGCCAGTAGTATAATAGCGGGGGGGCCGTCGGAGCAGTACTTC
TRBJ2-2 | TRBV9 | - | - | CASSPGQITGELFF | TGTGCCAGCAGCCCAGGACAGATCACCGGGGAGCTGTTTTTT
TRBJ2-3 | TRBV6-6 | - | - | CASNNAAGQYF | TGTGCCAGCAACAACGCGGCGGGGCAGTATTTT
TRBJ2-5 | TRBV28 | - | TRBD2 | CASRGGRGFVQYF | TGTGCCAGCAGGGGCGGGAGGGGGTTTGTGCAGTACTTC
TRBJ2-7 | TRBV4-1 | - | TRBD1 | CASSIGQGSYEQYF | TGCGCCAGCAGCATAGGACAGGGTTCCTACGAGCAGTACTTC
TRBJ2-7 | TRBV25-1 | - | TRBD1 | CASSDTGTGGYEQYF | TGTGCCAGCAGTGACACCGGGACAGGGGGATACGAGCAGTACTTC
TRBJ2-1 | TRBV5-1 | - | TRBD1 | CASSWDRGPYNEQFF | TGCGCCAGCAGCTGGGACAGGGGACCTTACAATGAGCAGTTCTTC
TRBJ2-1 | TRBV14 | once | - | CASSQVGTRNEQFF | TGTGCCAGCAGCCAAGTCGGGACACGTAATGAGCAGTTCTTC
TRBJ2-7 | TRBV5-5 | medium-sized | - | CASSFGVGQLAYEQYF | TGTGCCAGCAGCTTCGGGGTTGGACAGTTAGCCTACGAGCAGTACTTC
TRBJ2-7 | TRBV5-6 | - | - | CASSFRGAGLYEQYF | TGTGCCAGCAGCTTCCGGGGGGCAGGACTGTACGAGCAGTACTTC
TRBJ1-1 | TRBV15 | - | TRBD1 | CATSTRGRQGTEAFF | TGTGCCACCAGCACCCGGGGGCGACAGGGGACTGAAGCTTTCTTT
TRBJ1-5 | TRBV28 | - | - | CASRKRGSNQPQHF | TGTGCCAGCAGAAAGCGCGGGAGCAATCAGCCCCAGCATTTT
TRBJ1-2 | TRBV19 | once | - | CASSEQANYGYTF | TGTGCCAGTAGTGAACAGGCTAACTATGGCTACACCTTC
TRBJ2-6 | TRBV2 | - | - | CASSVGGAGANVLTF | TGTGCCAGCAGTGTTGGGGGCGCCGGGGCCAACGTCCTGACTTTC
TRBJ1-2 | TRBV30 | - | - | CALPPYGQQYGYTF | TGTGCCTTACCCCCTTATGGACAGCAATATGGCTACACCTTC
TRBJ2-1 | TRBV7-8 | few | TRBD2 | CASSPRLAGGYNEQFF | TGTGCCAGCAGCCCAAGACTAGCGGGGGGATACAATGAGCAGTTCTTC